This T cell receptor beta chain was identified in a study of control samples from healthy donors and cancer patients. Germline assignment: CDR1 SGDLS and CDR2 YYNGEE. There are 17 residues in the CDR3. Trimming removed 3 bases from V and 6 bases from J; junction bases left unmatched: 10. Sequencing used immunoSEQ multiplex PCR; TCRdb keeps in-frame clones, though not all of them. The sample consists of some 94,000 clones, about 88% of them appearing once. This TCR came from a woman aged 45 to 65 with colorectal cancer. The genes are TRBV9 and TRBJ2-2; 11 bases line up with TRBD2. Sequenced sample: PBMCs. The CDR3 DNA sequence: TGTGCCAGCAGCGGCTCCTCTAGCGGGGGGCAACCCGGGGAGCTGTTTTTT. Residues: CASSGSSSGGQPGELFF.